This TCR beta chain was found in a study of blood T cell repertoires in COVID-19. Study-level information: PBMCs, B-cell-depleted T cells, or T cells were the source of the cDNA or gDNA that made up the material.

V was pared by 7 bases and J by 9 bases, with 10 bases of the junction left unmatched. Looked up from germline, CDR1 is SGHRS and CDR2 is YFSETQ. This CDR3 is built from 13 residues. Original processing notes: The authors estimated nucleated cell counts from reference gene primer amplification. Assay used: immunoSEQ multiplex PCR; TCRdb lists only in-frame clones, some missing. V and J calls and clone size are as listed in that table; D and trimming were resolved from the DNA. The table lists 200,000 or so clones, about nine tenths of them singletons, with roughly 2.6% in the top ten. The chain couples TRBV5-1 to TRBJ2-1; TRBD1 matches 7 bases. The origin of this receptor is an older woman with acute or convalescent COVID-19. Sequenced sample: peripheral blood. The CDR3 DNA reads as TGCGCCAGCTATACAACAGGGGCGGGTGAGCAGTTCTTC. Encoded protein: CASYTTGAGEQFF.